This record covers a single T cell receptor (beta chain). These data come from a study of T cell responses to AZD1222 COVID-19 vaccine. Germline V lookup: CDR1 LNHDA, CDR2 SQIVND (reference sequence). The CDR3 spans 14 residues. Deletions cut 3 bases from V and 4 bases from J, with 10 bases between. Clones were sequenced by immunoSEQ multiplex PCR, and TCRdb holds only the in-frame ones, with some missing. The sample consists of some 79,000 clones, around 80% of them appearing once. Here the sequenced sample was peripheral blood, taken 28 days after the second AZD1222 dose. The sequence was obtained from an adult who received the AZD1222 COVID-19 vaccine. The rearrangement uses TRBV19 and TRBJ1-5; D gene uncertain. CDR3 nucleotide sequence: TGTGCCAGTAGTATTTCTTTACTAAATCAGCCCCAGCATTTT. Translation gives CASSISLLNQPQHF.